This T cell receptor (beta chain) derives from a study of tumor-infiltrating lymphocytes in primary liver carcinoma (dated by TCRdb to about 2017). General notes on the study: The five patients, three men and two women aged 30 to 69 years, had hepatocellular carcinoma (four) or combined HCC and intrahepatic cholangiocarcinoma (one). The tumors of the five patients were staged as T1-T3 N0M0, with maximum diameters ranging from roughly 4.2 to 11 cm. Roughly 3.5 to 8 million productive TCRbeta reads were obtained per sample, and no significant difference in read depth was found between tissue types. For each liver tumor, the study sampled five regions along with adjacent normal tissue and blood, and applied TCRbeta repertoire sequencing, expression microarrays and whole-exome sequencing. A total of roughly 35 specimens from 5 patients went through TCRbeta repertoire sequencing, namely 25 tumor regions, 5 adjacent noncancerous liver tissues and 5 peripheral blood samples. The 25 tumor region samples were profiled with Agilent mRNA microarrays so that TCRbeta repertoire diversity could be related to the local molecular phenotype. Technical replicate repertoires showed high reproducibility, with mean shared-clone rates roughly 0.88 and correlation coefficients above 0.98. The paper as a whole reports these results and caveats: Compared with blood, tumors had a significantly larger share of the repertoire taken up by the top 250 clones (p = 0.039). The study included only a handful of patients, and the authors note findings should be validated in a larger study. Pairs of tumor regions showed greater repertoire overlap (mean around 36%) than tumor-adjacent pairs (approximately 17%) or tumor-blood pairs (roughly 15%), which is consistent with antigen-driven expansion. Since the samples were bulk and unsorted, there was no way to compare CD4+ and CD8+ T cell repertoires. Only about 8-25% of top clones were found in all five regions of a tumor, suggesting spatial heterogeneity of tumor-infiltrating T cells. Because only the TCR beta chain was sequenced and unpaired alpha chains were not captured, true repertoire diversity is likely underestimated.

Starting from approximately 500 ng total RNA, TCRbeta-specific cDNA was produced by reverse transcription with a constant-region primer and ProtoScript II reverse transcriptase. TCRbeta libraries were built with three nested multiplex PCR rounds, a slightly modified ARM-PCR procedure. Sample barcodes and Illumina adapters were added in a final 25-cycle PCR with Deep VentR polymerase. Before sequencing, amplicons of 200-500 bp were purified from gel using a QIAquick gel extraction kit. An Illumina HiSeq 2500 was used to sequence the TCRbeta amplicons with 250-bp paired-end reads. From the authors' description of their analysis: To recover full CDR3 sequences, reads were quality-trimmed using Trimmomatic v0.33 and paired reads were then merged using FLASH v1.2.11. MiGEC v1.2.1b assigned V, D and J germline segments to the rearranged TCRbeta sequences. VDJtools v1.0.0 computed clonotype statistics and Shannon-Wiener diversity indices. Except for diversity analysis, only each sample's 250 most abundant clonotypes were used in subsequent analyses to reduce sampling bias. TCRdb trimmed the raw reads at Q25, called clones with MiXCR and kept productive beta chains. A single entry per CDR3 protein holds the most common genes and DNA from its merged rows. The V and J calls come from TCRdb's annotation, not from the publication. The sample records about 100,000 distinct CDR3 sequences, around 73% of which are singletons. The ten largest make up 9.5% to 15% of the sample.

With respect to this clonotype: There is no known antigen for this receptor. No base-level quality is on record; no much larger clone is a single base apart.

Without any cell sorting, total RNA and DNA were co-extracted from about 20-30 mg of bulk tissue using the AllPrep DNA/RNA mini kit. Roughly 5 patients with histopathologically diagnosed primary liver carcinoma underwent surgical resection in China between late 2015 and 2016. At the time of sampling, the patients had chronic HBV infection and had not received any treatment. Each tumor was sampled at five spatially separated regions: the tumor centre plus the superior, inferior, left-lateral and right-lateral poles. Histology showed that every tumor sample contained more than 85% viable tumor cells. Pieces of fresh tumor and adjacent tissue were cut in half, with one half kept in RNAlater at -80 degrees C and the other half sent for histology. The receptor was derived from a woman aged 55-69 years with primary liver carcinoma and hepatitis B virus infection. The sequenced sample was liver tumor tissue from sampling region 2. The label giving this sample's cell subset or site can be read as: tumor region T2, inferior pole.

In nucleotide form, the sequence is TGTGCCAGCAGCAGGAGACTGGCGGGCCCAGATACGCAGTATTTT. This is translated as CASSRRLAGPDTQYF. The V and J genes are TRBV11-2 and TRBJ2-3; D gene: possibly TRBD2, on 5 matching bases. The CDR3 starts with the cysteine, ends with the phenylalanine, and has 15 residues. Just CDR3 DNA is preserved here, 45 bases in frame from base 1. Trimming at the junction amounts to 5 bases on V and 4 bases on J, and the germline ends lie 16 bases apart. The germline V gene specifies SGHAT as CDR1 and FQNNGV as CDR2.